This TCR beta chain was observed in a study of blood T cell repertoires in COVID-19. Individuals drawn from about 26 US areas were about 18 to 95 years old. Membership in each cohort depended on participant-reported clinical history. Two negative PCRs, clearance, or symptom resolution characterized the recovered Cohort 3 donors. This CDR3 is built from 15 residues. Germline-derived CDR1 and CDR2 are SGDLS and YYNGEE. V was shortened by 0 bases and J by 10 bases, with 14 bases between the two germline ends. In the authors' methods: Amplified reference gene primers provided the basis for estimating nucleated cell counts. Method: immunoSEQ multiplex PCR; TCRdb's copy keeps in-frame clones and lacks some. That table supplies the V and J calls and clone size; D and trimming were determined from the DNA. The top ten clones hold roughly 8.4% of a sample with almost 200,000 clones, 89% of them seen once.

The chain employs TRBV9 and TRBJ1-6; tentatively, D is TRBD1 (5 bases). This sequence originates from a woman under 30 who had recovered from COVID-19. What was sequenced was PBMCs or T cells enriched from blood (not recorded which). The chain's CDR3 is CASSVDQGRASPLHF. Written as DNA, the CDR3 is TGTGCCAGCAGCGTAGATCAGGGTCGGGCCTCACCCCTCCACTTT.